Listed below are T cell receptor beta chains from one sample, sequenced in a study of T-cell reconstitution after alpha-beta-depleted transplantation in children. One entry per CDR3 protein, called by TCRdb with MiXCR from the PCR reads. The data show 900,000 or so distinct CDR3 sequences, 16% seen once. The source was PBMCs, mostly from graft donor cells, collected 360 days after TCRalphabeta/CD19-depleted stem cell transplant. Every receptor here comes from a male patient younger than 18 who had a stem cell transplant for acute lymphoblastic leukemia, so the T cells may come from the graft donor. Each CDR3 is given with its conserved first and last residue. The D gene is left open where the match is weak. Size is stated for part of the rows, as once, few or many counts, or as a class when the clone is expanded.

CDR3 protein	CDR3 DNA	D gene	clone size	V gene	J gene
CSARVDGRNTGELFF	TGCAGTGCTAGGGTTGACGGACGGAACACCGGGGAGCTGTTTTTT	.	.	TRBV20-1	TRBJ2-2
CASSLVGSRYEQFF	TGTGCCAGCAGTCTTGTAGGGTCGAGGTATGAGCAGTTCTTC	.	.	TRBV12-3/TRBV12-4	TRBJ2-1
CASSGGTYGYTF	TGTGCCAGCAGTGGGGGAACCTATGGCTACACCTTC	.	.	TRBV6-1	TRBJ1-2
CASSPPLHLIYNEQFF	TGTGCCAGCAGCCCCCCCCTTCACCTCATCTACAATGAGCAGTTCTTC	.	.	TRBV5-6	TRBJ2-1
CASSQALGGVNQETQYF	TGTGCCAGCAGCCAAGCCCTTGGCGGCGTTAACCAAGAGACCCAGTACTTC	.	few	TRBV4-2	TRBJ2-5
CASSQEDAGPGLAENEQFF	TGTGCCAGCAGCCAAGAAGATGCCGGTCCGGGACTAGCGGAGAATGAGCAGTTCTTC	TRBD2	many	TRBV4-2	TRBJ2-1
CASSFAGVGNEQFF	TGTGCCAGCAGTTTCGCGGGAGTAGGCAATGAGCAGTTCTTC	TRBD2	many	TRBV12-3/TRBV12-4	TRBJ2-1
CATSREEVEDTQYF	TGTGCCACCAGCAGAGAGGAGGTGGAGGATACGCAGTATTTT	.	few	TRBV15	TRBJ2-3
CASSQELVRNEQFF	TGTGCCAGCAGCCAAGAACTAGTTAGGAATGAGCAGTTCTTC	.	.	TRBV14	TRBJ2-1
CASYSGARGTGELFF	TGTGCCAGCTATAGCGGGGCAAGAGGAACCGGGGAGCTGTTTTTT	TRBD2	few	TRBV27	TRBJ2-2
CSARGAQSSGYEQYF	TGCAGTGCTAGAGGGGCCCAGTCTAGTGGATACGAGCAGTACTTC	.	few	TRBV20-1	TRBJ2-7
CASSFGAGGQPQHF	TGTGCCAGCAGTTTTGGGGCAGGGGGCCAGCCCCAGCATTTT	TRBD1	few	TRBV12-3/TRBV12-4	TRBJ1-5
CASSARDRGYEQYF	TGTGCCAGCAGCGCTCGGGACAGGGGTTACGAGCAGTACTTC	TRBD1	many	TRBV9	TRBJ2-7
CASSPGPAVAGELFF	TGCGCCAGCAGCCCGGGTCCTGCGGTAGCCGGGGAGCTGTTTTTT	.	few	TRBV4-1	TRBJ2-2
CATSDSGTQYF	TGTGCCACCAGTGATTCCGGGACCCAGTACTTC	.	few	TRBV24-1	TRBJ2-5
CASSLTRENPEKLFF	TGCGCCAGCAGCCTTACCAGGGAGAACCCCGAAAAACTGTTTTTT	.	.	TRBV5-1	TRBJ1-4
CASSRGTEVNQPQHF	TGTGCCAGCAGCCGAGGGACAGAGGTAAATCAGCCCCAGCATTTT	TRBD1	.	TRBV3-1	TRBJ1-5
CATSGGGLAGHEQFF	TGTGCCACCAGTGGCGGGGGACTAGCGGGTCATGAGCAGTTCTTC	TRBD2	.	TRBV24-1	TRBJ2-1
CAIGLFYGYTF	TGTGCCATAGGGCTATTCTATGGCTACACCTTC	.	.	TRBV6-6	TRBJ1-2
CAISETGQVTGEQYF	TGTGCCATCAGTGAGACGGGACAGGTCACGGGCGAGCAGTACTTC	TRBD1	.	TRBV10-3	TRBJ2-7
CASGTYEYNEQFF	TGTGCCAGTGGGACATACGAATACAATGAGCAGTTCTTC	.	.	TRBV28	TRBJ2-1
CSVEGPGENIQYF	TGCAGCGTTGAAGGTCCAGGGGAAAACATTCAGTACTTC	.	few	TRBV29-1	TRBJ2-4
CASRPGTGGSYEQYF	TGTGCCAGCAGACCTGGGACAGGGGGCTCCTACGAGCAGTACTTC	TRBD1	.	TRBV6-1	TRBJ2-7
CASSSLLAGGGDTQYF	TGTGCCAGCAGTTCACTCCTAGCGGGAGGTGGAGATACGCAGTATTTT	TRBD2	few	TRBV27	TRBJ2-3
CASSALDRLYEQYF	TGTGCCAGCAGCGCGTTGGACAGGTTGTACGAGCAGTACTTC	TRBD1	once	TRBV11-2	TRBJ2-7
CASSLVLSPTPGELFF	TGTGCCAGCAGCTTAGTCCTATCCCCAACCCCCGGGGAGCTGTTTTTT	.	.	TRBV7-9	TRBJ2-2